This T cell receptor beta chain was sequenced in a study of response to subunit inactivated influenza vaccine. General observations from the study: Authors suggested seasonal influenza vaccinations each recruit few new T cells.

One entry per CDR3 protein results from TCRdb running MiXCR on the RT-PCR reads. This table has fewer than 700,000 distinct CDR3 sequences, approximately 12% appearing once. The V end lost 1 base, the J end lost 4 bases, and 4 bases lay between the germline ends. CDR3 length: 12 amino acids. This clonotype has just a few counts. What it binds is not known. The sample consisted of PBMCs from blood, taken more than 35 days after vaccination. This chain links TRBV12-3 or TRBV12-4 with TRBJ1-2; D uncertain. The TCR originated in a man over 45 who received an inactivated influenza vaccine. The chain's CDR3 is CASSLVGYGYTF. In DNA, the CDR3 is TGTGCCAGCAGTTTAGTTGGCTATGGCTACACCTTC.